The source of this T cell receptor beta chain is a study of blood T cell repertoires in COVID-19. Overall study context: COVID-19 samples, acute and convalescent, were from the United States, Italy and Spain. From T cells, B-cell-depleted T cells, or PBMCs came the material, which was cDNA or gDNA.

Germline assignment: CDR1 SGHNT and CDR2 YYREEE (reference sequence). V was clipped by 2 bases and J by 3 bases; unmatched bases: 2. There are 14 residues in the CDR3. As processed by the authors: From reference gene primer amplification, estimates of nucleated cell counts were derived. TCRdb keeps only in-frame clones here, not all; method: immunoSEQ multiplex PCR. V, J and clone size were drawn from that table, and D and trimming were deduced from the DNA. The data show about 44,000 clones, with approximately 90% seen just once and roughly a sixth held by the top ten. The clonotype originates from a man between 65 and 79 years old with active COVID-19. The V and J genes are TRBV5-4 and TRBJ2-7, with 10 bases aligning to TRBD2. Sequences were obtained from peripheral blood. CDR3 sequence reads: CASSLAGGRYEQYF. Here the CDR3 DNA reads TGTGCCAGCAGCTTAGCGGGGGGGCGCTACGAGCAGTACTTC.